What follows describes a single T cell receptor beta chain. Its antigen is unknown. It was with 60 Vbeta and 13 Jbeta primers that the PCR ran. The protocol was immunoSEQ multiplex PCR, while the TCRdb copy is restricted to in-frame clones and leaves out a portion. The sample has 85,000 to 95,000 clones; over 75% are singletons. The data were taken from a study of cytomegalovirus exposure and HLA in healthy donors. Study in general: One earlier analysis, a look at 200 million or so T cells, found around 110 million unique TCR beta sequences. Early on, a data release was issued that held roughly 84 million unique TCRs from HLA-typed donors.

The CDR3 covers 16 residues. The ends were cut back, 2 bases at V and 1 base at J, with 12 bases in the middle. Germline V gene data show CDR1 as SGHTA and CDR2 as FQGNSA. Study results and caveats: Cytomegalovirus status was reportedly diagnosed by the classifier with high sensitivity and specificity.

This receptor was obtained from a man under 40 in good health and CMV-seropositive. The specimen was PBMCs. V is TRBV7-2 and J is TRBJ2-1; D perhaps matches TRBD2 (5 bases). CDR3 DNA sequence: TGTGCCAGCAGCTTAAGAGGGTTTTCTTCCTACAATGAGCAGTTCTTC. It yields the protein CASSLRGFSSYNEQFF.